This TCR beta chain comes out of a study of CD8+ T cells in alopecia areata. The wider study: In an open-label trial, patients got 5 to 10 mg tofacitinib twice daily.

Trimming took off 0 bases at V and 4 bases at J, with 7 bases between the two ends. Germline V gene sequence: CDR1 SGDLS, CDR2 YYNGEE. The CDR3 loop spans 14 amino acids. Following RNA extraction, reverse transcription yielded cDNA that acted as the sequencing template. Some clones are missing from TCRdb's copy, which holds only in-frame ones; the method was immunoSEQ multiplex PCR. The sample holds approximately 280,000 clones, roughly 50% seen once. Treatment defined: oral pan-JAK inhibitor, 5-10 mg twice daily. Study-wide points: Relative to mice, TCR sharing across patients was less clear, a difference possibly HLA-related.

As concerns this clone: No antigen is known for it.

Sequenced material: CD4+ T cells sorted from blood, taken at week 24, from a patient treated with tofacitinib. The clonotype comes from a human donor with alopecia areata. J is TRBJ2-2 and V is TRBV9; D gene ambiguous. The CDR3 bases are TGTGCCAGCAGCGTAGTAGACACCACCGGGGAGCTGTTTTTT. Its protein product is CASSVVDTTGELFF.